The clone carrying this T cell receptor (beta chain) was recorded a few times. This sample was taken from a study of blood T cell repertoires in COVID-19. The CDR3 runs to 14 residues. V was pared by 3 bases and J by 6 bases, with 3 bases of the junction left unmatched. Germline loops: CDR1 SGDLS, CDR2 YYNGEE. Libraries were prepared by immunoSEQ multiplex PCR; TCRdb keeps only in-frame clonotypes and omits some of them. The sample gives under 250,000 clones, around 80% of which show up once; 5.5% to 8.5% is in the top ten. This sequence was found in a woman in her seventies with acute or convalescent COVID-19. The chain links TRBV9 to TRBJ2-3, with 11 bases aligning to TRBD2. The sequenced sample was peripheral blood. The CDR3 DNA reads TGTGCCAGCAGCGCACTAGCGGGGGTGGATACGCAGTATTTT. Its translation: CASSALAGVDTQYF.